This T cell receptor beta chain was identified in a study of blood T cell repertoires in COVID-19. Background on the study: Spain, Italy and the United States supplied samples that represented acute and convalescent COVID-19. Nucleic acid was either cDNA or gDNA, and it came from T cells, B-cell-depleted T cells, or PBMCs.

This CDR3 has 14 amino acids. Deletions cut 0 bases from V and 1 base from J, with 6 bases between. Germline V gene sequence: CDR1 SGHTA, CDR2 FQGNSA. Original processing methods: Nucleated cell number was recorded as an estimate derived from reference gene primer amplification. The data were produced by immunoSEQ multiplex PCR, yet TCRdb's version contains in-frame clones alone and is incomplete. V, J and clone size are those of that table, while D and trimming were read from the DNA. The sample yields under 200,000 clones, about nine tenths seen once. The source is a woman in her seventies with acute or convalescent COVID-19. Sequencing was carried out using peripheral blood. The genes are TRBV7-2 and TRBJ2-5; the D is unclear. This CDR3 reads CASSLAWAQETQYF. In DNA form, the CDR3 reads TGTGCCAGCAGCTTAGCGTGGGCCCAAGAGACCCAGTACTTC.